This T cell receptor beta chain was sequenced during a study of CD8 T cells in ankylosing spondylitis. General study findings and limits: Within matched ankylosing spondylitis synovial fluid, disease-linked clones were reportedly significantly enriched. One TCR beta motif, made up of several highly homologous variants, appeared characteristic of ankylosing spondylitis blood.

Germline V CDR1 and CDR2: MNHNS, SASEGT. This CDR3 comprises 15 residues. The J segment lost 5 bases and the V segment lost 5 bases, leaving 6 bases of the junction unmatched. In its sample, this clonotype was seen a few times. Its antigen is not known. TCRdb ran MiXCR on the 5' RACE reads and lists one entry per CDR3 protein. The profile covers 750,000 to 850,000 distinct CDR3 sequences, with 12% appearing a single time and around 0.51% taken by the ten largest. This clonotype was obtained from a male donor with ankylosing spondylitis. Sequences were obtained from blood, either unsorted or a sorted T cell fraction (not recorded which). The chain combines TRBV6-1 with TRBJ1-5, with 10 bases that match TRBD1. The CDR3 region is CASSPGQGGDQPQHF. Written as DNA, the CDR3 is TGTGCCAGCAGTCCAGGACAGGGGGGAGATCAGCCCCAGCATTTT.